This note documents a single T cell receptor beta chain sequence. Its matching antigen is unknown. Between the trimmed V and J ends, which lost 6 bases and 0 bases, there was a span of 9 bases. This CDR3 region has 14 residues. Germline CDR1 is LNHDA and CDR2 is SQIVND (reference sequence). The PCR used 60 Vbeta and 13 Jbeta primers. Using immunoSEQ multiplex PCR, the repertoire was profiled, and TCRdb retains in-frame clones only, with some absent. The sample has some 200,000 clones; roughly 72% are singletons. The sample is drawn from a study of cytomegalovirus exposure and HLA in healthy donors. Overall study results and limits: A later analysis associated 16,951 TCR beta sequences with HLA alleles at a 0.05 false discovery rate. A later analysis linked a missense variant in DCLRE1C to the trimming of TCR beta V and J genes. Among donors in an Asian-associated ancestry cluster, a later analysis reportedly found fewer N-insertions than the roughly 670-donor mean.

The V and J genes are TRBV19 and TRBJ1-5; a weak D match, TRBD1 (5 bases). Sequenced input: PBMCs. The source of this sequence is a young woman in good health and CMV-seropositive. For the CDR3, the DNA is TGTGCCAGTAGAGACAGCTATAGCAATCAGCCCCAGCATTTT. Its translation: CASRDSYSNQPQHF.